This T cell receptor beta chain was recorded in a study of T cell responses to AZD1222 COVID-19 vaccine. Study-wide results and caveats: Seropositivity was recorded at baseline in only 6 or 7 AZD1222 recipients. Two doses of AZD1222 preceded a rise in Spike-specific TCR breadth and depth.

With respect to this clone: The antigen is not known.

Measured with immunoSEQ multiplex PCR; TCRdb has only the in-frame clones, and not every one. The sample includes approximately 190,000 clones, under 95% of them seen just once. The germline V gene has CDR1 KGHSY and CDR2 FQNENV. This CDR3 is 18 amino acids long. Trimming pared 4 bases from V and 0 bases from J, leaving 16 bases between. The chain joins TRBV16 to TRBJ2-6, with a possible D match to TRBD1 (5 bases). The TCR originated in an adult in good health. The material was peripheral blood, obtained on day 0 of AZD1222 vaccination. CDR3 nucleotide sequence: TGTGCCAGCAGCCTTCCGGAACAGGCAGGCTCTGGGGCCAACGTCCTGACTTTC. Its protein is CASSLPEQAGSGANVLTF. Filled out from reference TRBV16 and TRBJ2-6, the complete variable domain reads GEEVAQTPKHLVRGEGQKAKLYCAPIKGHSYVFWYQQVLKNEFKFLISFQNENVFDETGMPKERFSAKCLPNSPCSLEIQATKLEDSAVYFCASSLPEQAGSGANVLTFGAGSRLTVL.